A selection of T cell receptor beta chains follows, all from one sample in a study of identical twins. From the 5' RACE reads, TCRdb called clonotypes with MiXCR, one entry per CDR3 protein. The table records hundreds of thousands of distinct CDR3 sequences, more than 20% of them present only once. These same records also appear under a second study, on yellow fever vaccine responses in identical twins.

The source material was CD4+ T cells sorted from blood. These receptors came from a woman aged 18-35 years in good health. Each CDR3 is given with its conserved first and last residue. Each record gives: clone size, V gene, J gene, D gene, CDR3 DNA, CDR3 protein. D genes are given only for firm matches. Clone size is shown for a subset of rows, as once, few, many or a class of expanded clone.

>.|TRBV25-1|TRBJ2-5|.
TGTGCCAGCAGTGTCGGGGCAGGGACATCCCAAGAGACCCAGTACTTC
CASSVGAGTSQETQYF
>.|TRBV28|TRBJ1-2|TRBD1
TGTGCCAGCAGTCCTGGGGGACAGGGAAACTATGGCTACACCTTC
CASSPGGQGNYGYTF
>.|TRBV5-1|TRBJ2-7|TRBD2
TGCGCCAGCAGCCTCGGACTAGCGGACCTCAACGAGCAGTACTTC
CASSLGLADLNEQYF
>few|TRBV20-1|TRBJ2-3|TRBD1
TGCAGTAGGACAGGGGGCTTCGCAGATACGCAGTATTTT
CSRTGGFADTQYF
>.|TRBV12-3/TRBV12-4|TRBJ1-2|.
TGTGCCAGCAGATCACCTGGGAGAGGCTACACCTTC
CASRSPGRGYTF
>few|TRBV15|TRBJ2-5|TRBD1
TGTGCCACCAGCAGCGCGGGACAGGTACAAGAGACCCAGTACTTC
CATSSAGQVQETQYF
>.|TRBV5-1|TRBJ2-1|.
TGCGCCAGCAGCGCTATGCTAGCGTACAATGAGCAGTTCTTC
CASSAMLAYNEQFF
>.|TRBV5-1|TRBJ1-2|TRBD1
TGCGCCAGCAGCTTGGCACAGGGGGCGGATGGCTACACCTTC
CASSLAQGADGYTF
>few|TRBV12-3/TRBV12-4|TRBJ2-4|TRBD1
TGTGCCAGCAGTTTTGGGGGACAGGGCAACATTCAGTACTTC
CASSFGGQGNIQYF
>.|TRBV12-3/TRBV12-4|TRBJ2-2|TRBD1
TGTGCCAGCAGACCGGGACAGCGAAACACCGGGGAGCTGTTTTTT
CASRPGQRNTGELFF
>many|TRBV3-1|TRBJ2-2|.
TGTGCCAGCAGCCGGCCAGGGAACACCGGGGAGCTGTTTTTT
CASSRPGNTGELFF
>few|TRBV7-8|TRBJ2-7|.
TGTGCCAGCAGCTCCCCGGACGGGTCCTACGAGCAGTACTTC
CASSSPDGSYEQYF
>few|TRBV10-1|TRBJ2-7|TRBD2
TGCGCCAGCAGTGGGGGACTAGCGGGAACCTACGAGCAGTACTTC
CASSGGLAGTYEQYF
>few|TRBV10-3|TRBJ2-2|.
TGTGCCATCAGTGAGGGCGGAGGGAACACCGGGGAGCTGTTTTTT
CAISEGGGNTGELFF
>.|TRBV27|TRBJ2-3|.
TGTGCCAGCAGGGGCACAGGGCGGAACACAGATACGCAGTATTTT
CASRGTGRNTDTQYF
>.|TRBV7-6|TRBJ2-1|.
TGTGCCAGCAGCTCGACACATGGTGAGCAGTTCTTC
CASSSTHGEQFF
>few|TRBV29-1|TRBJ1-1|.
TGCAGCGTGGCCCTGGATCAAATGAACACTGAAGCTTTCTTT
CSVALDQMNTEAFF
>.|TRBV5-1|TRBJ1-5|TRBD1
TGCGCCAGCAGCGTAGGGGGCGGCAATCAGCCCCAGCATTTT
CASSVGGGNQPQHF
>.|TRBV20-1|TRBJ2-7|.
TGCAGTGCGGTGCAGTCAGGAGGGTTTCCCTACGAGCAGTACTTC
CSAVQSGGFPYEQYF
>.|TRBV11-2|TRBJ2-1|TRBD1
TGTGCCAGCAGCCCGCGTCAGGGGGCGTCAATCAATGAGCAGTTCTTC
CASSPRQGASINEQFF
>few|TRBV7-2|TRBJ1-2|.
TGTGCCAGCAGCTTAGTCGGCAGGGCGAACTATGGCTACACCTTC
CASSLVGRANYGYTF
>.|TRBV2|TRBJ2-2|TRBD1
TGTGCCAGCAGGGAGACAGGGGGCGCGAACACCGGGGAGCTGTTTTTT
CASRETGGANTGELFF
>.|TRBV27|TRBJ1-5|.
TGTGCCAGCAGTTTACTTTTGAATCAGCCCCAGCATTTT
CASSLLLNQPQHF
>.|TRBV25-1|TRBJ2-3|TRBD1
TGTGCCAGCAGTGACCACGGGACAGGGGTCACAGATACGCAGTATTTT
CASSDHGTGVTDTQYF
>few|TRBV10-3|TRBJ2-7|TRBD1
TGTGCCATCAATGGACAGGGGGCCAACGAGCAGTACTTC
CAINGQGANEQYF
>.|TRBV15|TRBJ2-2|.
TGTGCCACCAGCAGATTAAAGGGTCTCAACACCGGGGAGCTGTTTTTT
CATSRLKGLNTGELFF
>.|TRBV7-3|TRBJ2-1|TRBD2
TGTGCCAGCAGGTTAGCGGGAGGTGATAATGAGCAGTTCTTC
CASRLAGGDNEQFF
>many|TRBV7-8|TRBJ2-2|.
TGTGCCAGCAGCCTAAGACTAACCGGGGAGCTGTTTTTT
CASSLRLTGELFF
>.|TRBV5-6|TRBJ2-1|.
TGTGCCAGCAGTTCCCCTGGAGTAGGGAACAATGAGCAGTTCTTC
CASSSPGVGNNEQFF
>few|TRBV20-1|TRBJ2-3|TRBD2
TGCAGTGCTAGAAACCCTAGCGGGGGGGCGTTGGATACGCAGTATTTT
CSARNPSGGALDTQYF
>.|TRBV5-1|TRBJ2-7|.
TGCGCCAGCAGCCCGGATAGATGGGGCCACGAGCAGTACTTC
CASSPDRWGHEQYF
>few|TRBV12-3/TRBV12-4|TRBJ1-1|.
TGTGCCAGCAGTTTAATTCGCCGTCCCCTAGCTTTCTTT
CASSLIRRPLAFF
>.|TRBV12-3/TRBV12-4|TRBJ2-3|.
TGTGCCAGCAGTTCCCAGGGGACACTCACAGATACGCAGTATTTT
CASSSQGTLTDTQYF
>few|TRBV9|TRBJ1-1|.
TGTGCCAGCAGCGTAGCGGGGTACACTGAAGCTTTCTTT
CASSVAGYTEAFF
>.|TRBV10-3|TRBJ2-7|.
TGTGCCATCAGTGAGTCCCCTTCGGGCGAGCAGTACTTC
CAISESPSGEQYF
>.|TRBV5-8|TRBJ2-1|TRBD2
TGTGCCAGCAGCATTAGCGGGAGGGAGCAGTTCTTC
CASSISGREQFF
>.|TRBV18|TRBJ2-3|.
TGTGCCAGCGCCAGCGACTCCGCGGCGCAGTATTTT
CASASDSAAQYF
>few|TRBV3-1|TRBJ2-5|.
TGTGCCAGCAGCCAAGTTTTGGGCGCAGGCCAAGAGACCCAGTACTTC
CASSQVLGAGQETQYF
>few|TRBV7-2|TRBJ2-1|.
TGTGCCAGCAGCTACCACGCGGGAAGCTCCTACAATGAGCAGTTCTTC
CASSYHAGSSYNEQFF
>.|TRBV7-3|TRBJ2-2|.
TGTGCCAGCAGCTTATCAGGTGTCATAACCGGGGAGCTGTTTTTT
CASSLSGVITGELFF
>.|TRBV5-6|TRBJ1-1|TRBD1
TGTGCCAGCAGCCTAGGGACAGCCACTGAAGCTTTCTTT
CASSLGTATEAFF
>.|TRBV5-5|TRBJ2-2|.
TGTGCCAGCAGCAGCGGACAGATGAACACCGGGGAGCTGTTTTTT
CASSSGQMNTGELFF
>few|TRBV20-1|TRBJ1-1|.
TGCAGTGCCCCTAAGGGCACGGTCACTGAAGCTTTCTTT
CSAPKGTVTEAFF
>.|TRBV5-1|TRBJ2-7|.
TGCGCCAGCAGCTCGCAGGACGGAGCCTACGAGCAGTACTTC
CASSSQDGAYEQYF
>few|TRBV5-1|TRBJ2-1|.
TGCGCCAGCAGCTCGGCGGTCTACGGCTCCTACAATGAGCAGTTCTTC
CASSSAVYGSYNEQFF
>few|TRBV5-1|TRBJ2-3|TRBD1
TGCGCCAGCAGCTTGCAACCGGGACAGGGTTCGGATACGCAGTATTTT
CASSLQPGQGSDTQYF
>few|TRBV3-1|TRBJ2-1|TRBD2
TGTGCCAGCAGCCATCTGGGACTAGCGGGGAACAATGAGCAGTTCTTC
CASSHLGLAGNNEQFF
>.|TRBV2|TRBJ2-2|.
TGTGCCAGCAGTTCCGGGATAGGCGGGGAGCTGTTTTTT
CASSSGIGGELFF
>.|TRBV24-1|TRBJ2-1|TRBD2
TGTGCCACCAGTGATTGGGCGGGGGGGTCCTACAATGAGCAGTTCTTC
CATSDWAGGSYNEQFF